This paragraph reports one T cell receptor beta chain. Its antigen is unidentified. All patients were mismatch repair deficient, assessed by either PCR or immunohistochemistry. TCR sequencing covered a few patients who responded to pembrolizumab. Germline V gives CDR1 MNHEY, CDR2 SVGAGI. Trimming took 7 bases from V and 3 from J; bases not matched to a gene: 3. This CDR3 has 14 amino acids. Some clones are missing from TCRdb's copy, which holds only in-frame ones; the method was immunoSEQ multiplex PCR. The table lists approximately 37,000 clones, 70% to 90% of them singletons, with around 4.2% in the top ten. The record originates from a study of PD-1 blockade in mismatch repair-deficient tumors. Whole-study findings and limits: Tumor-resident clones, often absent from pretreatment blood, expanded after pembrolizumab and then contracted.

The chain couples TRBV6-5 to TRBJ2-7; the match to TRBD2 covers 13 bases. The receptor was isolated from an adult with mismatch repair-deficient cancer. Here the sequenced sample was peripheral blood, taken approximately 80 weeks after starting pembrolizumab. CDR3 residues: CASKGLAGDYEQYF. The DNA for the CDR3 is TGTGCCAGCAAAGGACTAGCGGGAGACTACGAGCAGTACTTC.